This T cell receptor (beta chain) was identified in a study of T cells after yellow fever vaccination (dated by TCRdb to between 2019 and 2020). Looking at the study overall: Libraries from fractions with low cell numbers were prepared with the SMART-Seq v4 Ultra Low Input RNA kit. To follow T-cell clones before and after both primary and booster YFV17D yellow fever vaccination, bulk TCR alpha and beta repertoires underwent longitudinal sequencing. Two healthy male donors made up the cohort, one aged 18 to 29 years and the other aged 30 to 39 years. Bulk PBMC replicates and cell subsets were isolated from blood drawn at multiple timepoints before and after both primary and secondary immunization. Broader findings and caveats from the paper: Compared with the primary T-cell response, the secondary T-cell response was weaker but faster, peaking on day 5 rather than day 15. A small share of clonotypes was detected in both CD4 and CD8 compartments, with the overlap likely arising from convergent recombination. Computational filtering was required because FACS-sorted repertoires could contain abundant contaminating clonotypes from the bulk population. Because only two donors were included in the study, the extent to which the findings can be generalized is limited. After the booster, most clones that had expanded after primary vaccination were detected again (approximately 97% of CD4 and 88% of CD8), suggesting broad maintenance of memory.

Interpreted using the paper, the treatment or condition label stands for: live attenuated yellow fever vaccine strain. PBMCs were isolated from peripheral blood using a standard Ficoll-Paque protocol. With anti-CD3 and anti-CD8 staining plus a dextramer loaded with the yellow fever NS4B epitope peptide, the researchers sorted epitope-specific CD8 T cells. TriZol was used to extract RNA from bulk PBMCs, from CD4 and CD8 fractions, and from dextramer-positive and dextramer-negative fractions. CDR1 and CDR2, looked up from the germline V gene (reference sequence), are LGHDT and YNNKEL. Measured from the cysteine to the phenylalanine, the CDR3 is 20 residues long. Just CDR3 DNA is preserved here, 60 bases in frame from base 1. Regarding this clonotype: One end of the junction is discordant with germline, which a read error may explain.

TCR cDNA was synthesized by 5'RACE template switching, through which a universal primer site and unique molecular identifiers were introduced. cDNA synthesis was primed from both the TCR alpha and TCR beta constant segments. Two PCR steps were used to amplify libraries, with sample barcodes and sequencing adapters being added in the second step. Sequencing of the libraries was done on either Illumina HiSeq 2500 (2x100 bp) or NovaSeq (2x150 bp). As for how the authors treated the data: Reads were demultiplexed and collapsed into UMI consensus sequences with MIGEC, and V(D)J alignment was performed with MiXCR. Vaccine-responding clonotypes were defined with edgeR using replicate PBMC samples, requiring FDR below 0.01 and a log2 fold change above 5 up to day 15. Each bulk clonotype was labeled CD4 or CD8 based on which sequenced repertoire, CD4 or CD8, contained the clonotype at higher abundance. A clonotype counted as NS4B-specific if enriched at least 10-fold in dextramer-positive versus dextramer-negative fractions, with CD4-biased clonotypes left out. The raw public data were reprocessed by TCRdb itself: fastp quality trimming at Q25, MiXCR clonotype calling, in-frame beta chains only. Rows with one shared CDR3 protein collapse into an entry with the most common genes and DNA. The V and J calls were not made by the authors but by TCRdb's processing. This sample lists 96,000 or so distinct CDR3 sequences; roughly 10% were detected once. Of the sample, 15% to 20% falls within the top ten clones.

The sequences come from CD8+ T cells not binding an NS4B(214-222) dextramer, sorted from PBMCs, collected roughly 14 days after the first yellow fever vaccination. The cell subset or site label on this specimen signifies: NS4B epitope dextramer-negative CD8 T cells. This sequence was found in a man between 18 and 35 years old who received the YFV17D yellow fever vaccine. The chain uses TRBV3-1 and TRBJ2-3, and 12 junction bases match TRBD1. The nucleotide sequence is given as TGTGCCACCAGCCACCGCACCCCCCAACCGGGACAGGGGGCCCCAGATACGCAGTATTTT. This sequence encodes CATSHRTPQPGQGAPDTQYF.